This TCR beta chain was documented in a study of T cell changes during pregnancy in multiple sclerosis (dated by TCRdb to about 2019). Study-level background: The study looked at changes in the T cell repertoire across pregnancy in women with multiple sclerosis.

On this clone: Its target antigen remains unknown. Qualities for individual bases were not recorded, and no much larger clone is one base off.

The library relied on the immunoSEQ multiplex PCR assay. TCRdb retrieved this table from immuneACCESS and kept in-frame rearrangements only. Not all clones are present; in checked studies, unresolved V genes account for under half, and no reason is known for the remainder. The sample yields about 100,000 clones; approximately 94% were counted once. Of the sample, 1% to 1.5% falls within the top ten clones. From a lookup of the germline V gene, CDR1 and CDR2 are SGDLS and YYNGEE. The CDR3 goes from the cysteine to the phenylalanine over 16 residues. Here the CDR3 DNA is all that survives: 48 bases in frame from base 1. V and J lose 3 bases and 4 bases, and a span of 16 bases separates them.

The V and J segments used are TRBV9 and TRBJ2-2; D gene: possibly TRBD2, on 6 matching bases. The sequence was obtained from a female donor with multiple sclerosis, enrolled in a pregnancy study. The specimen was peripheral blood, collected in the second trimester of pregnancy. The DNA is as follows: TGTGCCAGCAGCGCTACCCCGGGACTGAGCACCGGGGAGCTGTTTTTT. Its protein reads: CASSATPGLSTGELFF. The reference TRBV9 and TRBJ2-2 proteins fill in what lies around the CDR3, so the full variable domain reads DSGVTQTPKHLITATGQRVTLRCSPRSGDLSVYWYQQSLDQGLQFLIQYYNGEERAKGNILERFSAQQFPDLHSELNLSSLELGDSALYFCASSATPGLSTGELFFGEGSRLTVL.